The 14 T cell receptor beta chains listed next were all sequenced from one sample in a study of CD8 T cells in ankylosing spondylitis. Study-wide findings and caveats: About 8 highly homologous variants made up a TCR beta motif, and this motif appeared characteristic of ankylosing spondylitis blood.

TCRdb reanalysed the 5' RACE reads using MiXCR and keeps one entry per CDR3 protein. The sample lists around 430,000 distinct CDR3 sequences; under 20% were seen once. No antigen has been assigned to these receptors. Specimen: blood, either unsorted or a sorted T cell fraction (not recorded which). The receptor source for this set is a male donor with ankylosing spondylitis.

This clonotype was picked up many times. This chain connects TRBV30 to TRBJ2-1, with D possibly matching TRBD2 (7 bases). Trimming took 5 bases from V and 0 from J, leaving 14 bases between them. CDR1 is GTSNPN, CDR2 SVGIG, per germline (reference sequence). This CDR3 has 15 amino acids. The CDR3 DNA is TGTGCCTGGCAGGGGAGGGCTTTCTCCTACAATGAGCAGTTCTTC. Protein product: CAWQGRAFSYNEQFF.

The rearrangement links TRBV20-1 to TRBJ2-7; either TRBD1 or TRBD2 may fit D (5 bases each). Germline-derived CDR1 and CDR2 are DFQATT and SNEGSKA (reference sequence). The V gene lost 5 bases and the J gene lost 6 bases, with 11 bases spanning the gap. The CDR3 runs to 11 residues. CDR3 amino acids: CSAGGLSEQYF. For the CDR3, the DNA is TGCAGTGCTGGGGGTTTGTCCGAGCAGTACTTC.

There are a few counts of this clonotype. This chain uses TRBV6-5 with TRBJ1-3, with 7 nucleotides matching TRBD1. Germline CDR1 is MNHEY and CDR2 is SVGAGI. The junction had 9 bases not matched to a gene; V was cut back by 3 bases and J by 7 bases. The CDR3 length is 15 residues. As DNA, the CDR3 is TGTGCCAGCAGTTATTCCGACAGGGAACGTAACACCATATATTTT. Residues: CASSYSDRERNTIYF.

This clonotype was seen more than once but under ten times. CDR3 sequence reads: CSARGQVSYEQYF. DNA for the CDR3: TGCAGTGCTAGGGGACAGGTATCCTACGAGCAGTACTTC. This sequence joins TRBV20-1 and TRBJ2-7, with 8 nucleotides matching TRBD1. The V and J ends lost 3 bases and 1 base, in that order; junction bases with no gene match: 2. The CDR3 totals 13 residues. In germline, CDR1 is DFQATT, CDR2 SNEGSKA (reference sequence).

This sequence joins TRBV4-2 and TRBJ2-6; 8 bases align to TRBD1. Germline-derived CDR1 and CDR2 are LGHNA and YNFKEQ. J lost 0 bases, V lost 4 bases, and 14 bases had no gene match. CDR3 length equals 20 residues. The CDR3 bases are TGTGCCAGCAGCCGTGAACCTACAGGGACAGGAGGCTCTGGGGCCAACGTCCTGACTTTC. Its protein is CASSREPTGTGGSGANVLTF.

In this sample, this clonotype turned up a few times. The chain is built from TRBV7-9 and TRBJ2-5, with D unclear. This CDR3 contains 13 residues. With 1 base removed from V and 6 bases from J, the gap between germline ends came to 9 bases. CDR1 SEHNR and CDR2 FQNEAQ come from the germline V gene (reference sequence). CDR3 protein: CASSLEPVQTQYF. The CDR3 nucleotides are TGTGCCAGCAGCTTAGAACCCGTACAGACCCAGTACTTC.

In the case of this clonotype: This sequence may be a read error, since a much larger clone differs from it by one base. The missing conserved phenylalanine or tryptophan at the end of this CDR3 makes a read error likely. The chain joins TRBV5-1 to TRBJ2-5; D not resolved. Trimming removed 4 bases from V and 1 base from J, with 5 bases in between. The CDR3 totals 12 residues. Germline V gene lookup returns CDR1 SGHRS and CDR2 YFSETQ. CDR3 region: CASSHTQETQYI. The CDR3, as DNA: TGCGCCAGCAGCCACACCCAAGAGACCCAGTACATC.

A few counts support this clonotype. The rearrangement uses TRBV7-9 and TRBJ2-1, with 7 nucleotides matching TRBD2. V lost 5 bases, J lost 2 bases, and 3 bases stayed unmatched. The germline gives CDR1 SEHNR, CDR2 FQNEAQ (reference sequence). The CDR3 sequence is 14 residues long. The DNA for the CDR3 is TGTGCCAGCAGCGCGGGAGTAGCCTACAATGAGCAGTTCTTC. Translation: CASSAGVAYNEQFF.

The chain employs TRBV28 and TRBJ2-7; a weak D match, TRBD2 (5 bases). The germline V gene encodes CDR1 MDHEN and CDR2 SYDVKM. Deletions cut 2 bases from V and 7 bases from J, with 12 bases between. The CDR3 length is 13 residues. This CDR3 reads CASSLDTPGEQYF. DNA for the CDR3: TGTGCCAGCAGTTTAGACACCCCGGGGGAGCAGTACTTC.

The chain links TRBV12-3 or TRBV12-4 to TRBJ1-1; no definite D call. Trimming took 2 bases from V and 0 from J, leaving 10 bases between them. The CDR3 runs 15 residues. This CDR3 reads CASSLSLWLNTEAFF. Here the CDR3 DNA reads TGTGCCAGCAGTTTAAGCCTGTGGCTGAACACTGAAGCTTTCTTT.

A few counts support this clonotype. The CDR3 loop reads CASSPKTGTNEKLFF. For the CDR3, the DNA is TGTGCCAGCAGCCCTAAGACAGGAACTAATGAAAAACTGTTTTTT. The V and J genes are TRBV9 and TRBJ1-4; possible D gene TRBD1, 6 bases. V gave up 4 bases and J gave up 1 base, with 11 bases separating them. The CDR3 covers 15 residues. Germline lookup yields CDR1 SGDLS and CDR2 YYNGEE.

V and J are TRBV5-4 and TRBJ2-3, with 14 bases matching TRBD2. The CDR3 is 15 residues long. The V segment lost 6 bases and the J segment 10 bases; nucleotides outside the gene matches: 10. From germline, CDR1 is SGHNT and CDR2 YYREEE (reference sequence). The CDR3 DNA reads TGTGCCAGCACCACTGGACTAGCGGGGGGCGGATCGCAGTATTTT. Translating it yields CASTTGLAGGGSQYF.

The J gene is TRBJ2-2, the V gene TRBV18; D remains ambiguous. Germline CDR1 and CDR2: KGHSH and LQKENI. Trimming took 0 bases from V and 7 from J, leaving 15 bases between them. The CDR3 runs to 16 residues. CDR3 sequence: CASSPPRRGLGGELFF. The CDR3 DNA reads TGTGCCAGCTCACCACCCCGAAGAGGCCTCGGCGGGGAGCTGTTTTTT.

This clonotype was detected only a few times. The genes are TRBV3-1 and TRBJ2-7; D is uncertain. Germline V CDR1 and CDR2: LGHDT, YNNKEL (reference sequence). V lost 3 bases to trimming and J lost 3 bases, with 12 bases between them. The CDR3 totals 14 residues. This CDR3 reads CASSQGRLGYEQYF. CDR3 nucleotides: TGTGCCAGCAGCCAGGGTCGTCTGGGCTACGAGCAGTACTTC.